A single sample gave rise to the 15 T cell receptor beta chains below, sequenced in a study of shared clonotypes between healthy human individuals. The table came from immunoSEQ multiplex PCR; TCRdb's copy has only in-frame clones and leaves some out. The sample has roughly 510,000 clones; roughly 79% are singletons. The source material was PBMCs. These receptors were collected from a woman in her thirties or forties in good health. Some clones in this sample may be carry-over from other donors' samples.

Regarding this clone: Other nucleotide sequences in the sample specify the same CDR3. This chain links TRBV5-1 with TRBJ2-1; TRBD2 matches at 15 bases. This CDR3 comprises 15 residues. CDR1 SGHRS and CDR2 YFSETQ come from the germline V gene. V trimming: 4 bases; J trimming: 7 bases; junction bases outside the gene matches: 3. In DNA form, the CDR3 reads TGCGCCAGCAGCCTCGGACTAGCGGGAGGGAATGAGCAGTTCTTC. This codes for CASSLGLAGGNEQFF.

The chain recombines TRBV9 with TRBJ2-2; 11 bases map to TRBD2. CDR1 SGDLS and CDR2 YYNGEE come from the germline V gene. Trimming cost V 0 bases and J 6 bases; bases outside gene matches: 4. The CDR3 runs 16 residues. The CDR3 spells CASSVASGRTPGELFF. The CDR3 DNA follows: TGTGCCAGCAGCGTAGCTAGCGGGAGGACCCCCGGGGAGCTGTTTTTT.

The genes are TRBV10-3 and TRBJ1-5; 10 nucleotides align to TRBD1. J lost 6 bases, V lost 6 bases, and 5 bases had no gene match. This CDR3 is 14 amino acids long. Germline V gene data show CDR1 as ENHRY and CDR2 as SYGVKD. CDR3 in DNA: TGTGCCATCAGCGAAGACAGGGGGCTTCAGCCCCAGCATTTT. Encoded protein: CAISEDRGLQPQHF.

The table lists this clone with a few counts. The same CDR3 can be traced to other DNA sequences in this sample. The V and J genes are TRBV29-1 and TRBJ2-1; 10 bases line up with TRBD1. The J segment lost 8 bases and the V segment lost 3 bases, leaving 4 bases of the junction unmatched. Germline assignment: CDR1 SQVTM and CDR2 ANQGSEA. The CDR3 length is 13 residues. CDR3 loop: CSVDGTGDYEQFF. The CDR3 coding sequence is TGCAGCGTTGACGGGACAGGGGATTATGAGCAGTTCTTC.

This chain connects TRBV7-9 to TRBJ2-1; 14 bases fit TRBD2. Germline V gene data show CDR1 as SEHNR and CDR2 as FQNEAQ (reference sequence). This CDR3 is built from 17 residues. V trimming: 5 bases; J trimming: 8 bases; junction bases outside the gene matches: 11. DNA of the CDR3: TGTGCCAGCAGCCCAGGTCTGACTAGCGGGAGGGACGATGAGCAGTTCTTC. Translating gives CASSPGLTSGRDDEQFF.

This sequence joins TRBV29-1 and TRBJ2-7, with 8 nucleotides matching TRBD2. CDR3 length equals 15 residues. Per the germline V gene, CDR1 is SQVTM and CDR2 is ANQGSEA. The trim removed 0 bases at V and 1 base at J, leaving 5 bases unmatched. DNA for the CDR3: TGCAGCGTTGAAGAGCCCACTAGCGGATCCTACGAGCAGTACTTC. Protein: CSVEEPTSGSYEQYF.

This clone was detected only a few times. The chain employs TRBV7-2 and TRBJ2-5; D is unclear. V lost 2 bases, J lost 1 base, and 11 bases lay in between. This CDR3 contains 15 residues. Per germline, CDR1 SGHTA and CDR2 FQGNSA. For the CDR3, the DNA is TGTGCCAGCAGCTTAATTTGGCAGACCCAAGAGACCCAGTACTTC. This codes for CASSLIWQTQETQYF.

This sequence joins TRBV28 and TRBJ1-2; D remains ambiguous. The CDR3 loop spans 12 amino acids. Germline CDR1 MDHEN, CDR2 SYDVKM. Trimming left V 2 bases short and J 5 bases short, with 6 bases between. CDR3 bases: TGTGCCAGCAGTTTAGTGGCGTATGGCTACACCTTC. Its protein product is CASSLVAYGYTF.

The chain is built from TRBV10-3 and TRBJ2-1, with 9 bases lining up with TRBD1. The germline gives CDR1 ENHRY, CDR2 SYGVKD. The V gene end was trimmed by 5 bases and the J gene end by 1 base; junction bases not matched to a gene: 9. CDR3 length: 17 residues. The CDR3 sequence is CAISPGTGRESYNEQFF. The CDR3 region has the DNA TGTGCCATCAGTCCCGGGACAGGGCGGGAGTCCTACAATGAGCAGTTCTTC.

The rearrangement links TRBV19 to TRBJ1-5, with D possibly TRBD1 on 6 matching bases. V was pared by 3 bases and J by 3 bases, with 15 bases between. Per germline, CDR1 LNHDA and CDR2 SQIVND (reference sequence). CDR3 length equals 16 residues. The CDR3 protein is CASSMWRRGFNQPQHF. The CDR3 DNA sequence: TGTGCCAGTAGTATGTGGCGCAGGGGATTCAATCAGCCCCAGCATTTT. Full variable domain (remainder filled in from reference TRBV19 and TRBJ1-5): DGGITQSPKYLFRKEGQNVTLSCEQNLNHDAMYWYRQDPGQGLRLIYYSQIVNDFQKGDIAEGYSVSREKKESFPLTVTSAQKNPTAFYLCASSMWRRGFNQPQHFGDGTRLSIL.

This chain joins TRBV28 and TRBJ1-5; D possibly corresponds to TRBD1 (6 bases). Germline loops: CDR1 MDHEN, CDR2 SYDVKM. The CDR3 extends over 15 amino acids. The V and J ends lost 5 bases and 1 base respectively, with 12 bases between them. CDR3 nucleotides: TGTGCCAGCAGTCAAGGGGGGTTGAGCAATCAGCCCCAGCATTTT. It encodes CASSQGGLSNQPQHF.

This clone was picked up one time. The chain is built from TRBV6-5 and TRBJ1-2; 7 bases agree with TRBD1. The CDR3 length is 13 residues. Losses at the gene ends were 6 bases for V and 8 bases for J; bases not matched to a gene: 9. Germline values: CDR1 MNHEY, CDR2 SVGAGI. Here the CDR3 DNA reads TGTGCCAGCAGCCCCGGACAGGTTGGCGGCTACACCTTC. Its translation is CASSPGQVGGYTF.

This clone was seen once. The chain joins TRBV10-2 to TRBJ2-7, with D possibly being TRBD1 (6 bases). The CDR3 sequence is 16 residues long. The ends were cut back, 0 bases at V and 2 bases at J, with 14 bases in the middle. Germline V CDR1 and CDR2: WSHSY, SAAADI. This CDR3 is CASSESLGAGPYEQYF. The CDR3 DNA follows: TGCGCCAGCAGTGAGTCCCTGGGGGCGGGTCCCTACGAGCAGTACTTC.

The chain recombines TRBV7-2 with TRBJ2-2; 10 positions match TRBD1. Germline V gene lookup returns CDR1 SGHTA and CDR2 FQGNSA. Trimming took 5 bases from V and 4 from J; bases not matched to a gene: 7. This CDR3 comprises 16 residues. The CDR3 spells CASSGAGTGVTGELFF. CDR3 sequence (DNA): TGTGCCAGCAGCGGAGCCGGGACAGGGGTCACCGGGGAGCTGTTTTTT. Full variable domain (missing parts from reference TRBV7-2 and TRBJ2-2): GAGVSQSPSNKVTEKGKDVELRCDPISGHTALYWYRQSLGQGLEFLIYFQGNSAPDKSGLPSDRFSAERTGGSVSTLTIQRTQQEDSAVYLCASSGAGTGVTGELFFGEGSRLTVL.

V and J are TRBV7-3 and TRBJ1-2; weak D call: TRBD1 (5 bases). The CDR3 covers 13 residues. Between the trimmed V and J ends, which lost 0 bases and 6 bases, there was a span of 8 bases. The germline V gene has CDR1 SGHTA and CDR2 FQGTGA. The DNA for the CDR3 is TGTGCCAGCAGCTTAACGTTGGGGGATGGCTACACCTTC. Its translation is CASSLTLGDGYTF.